This entry concerns a single TCR beta chain. The time point is: pretreatment peripheral blood. TCRdb's table, derived via immunoSEQ multiplex PCR, lists solely in-frame clones and lacks some. Among about 53,000 clones listed, roughly 87% were seen once. This sample is drawn from a study of PD-L1 blockade in urothelial cancer. Here the sequenced sample was PBMCs, taken around atezolizumab (anti-PD-L1) treatment. This receptor was taken from a woman aged 60-70 years with urothelial cancer.

CDR3 protein: CATASGGRALDEQFF. Written as DNA, the CDR3 is TGTGCCACCGCATCTGGCGGGAGGGCCCTGGATGAGCAGTTCTTC. The chain combines TRBV19 with TRBJ2-1, with 9 nucleotides matching TRBD2. The junction had 15 bases not matched to a gene; V was cut back by 10 bases and J by 8 bases. Germline V gene data show CDR1 as LNHDA and CDR2 as SQIVND (reference sequence). The CDR3 length is 15 residues.